This T cell receptor beta chain came from a study of blood T cell repertoires in COVID-19. Study background: COVID-19 samples from acute and convalescent phases originated in the United States, Italy and Spain. PBMCs, B-cell-depleted T cells, or T cells provided the cDNA or gDNA that made up the material.

The CDR3 is made up of 14 amino acids. Germline V gene data show CDR1 as MNHEY and CDR2 as SVGAGI. The V gene end was trimmed by 4 bases and the J gene end by 4 bases; junction bases not matched to a gene: 5. Original handling: Cell counts per sample came from amplifying reference gene primers. The table came from immunoSEQ multiplex PCR; TCRdb's copy has only in-frame clones and leaves some out. Clonal size and the V and J genes are those of that table, whereas D and trimming came from the DNA. The sample holds over 40,000 clones, roughly 80% seen once. The V and J genes are TRBV6-5 and TRBJ2-7; 9 bases map to TRBD1. This receptor was taken from a woman aged 60 to 75 with acute or convalescent COVID-19. Sequenced sample: peripheral blood. The CDR3 nucleotides read TGTGCCAGCAGTTCCGGGACAGGGATATACGAGCAGTACTTC. This codes for CASSSGTGIYEQYF.